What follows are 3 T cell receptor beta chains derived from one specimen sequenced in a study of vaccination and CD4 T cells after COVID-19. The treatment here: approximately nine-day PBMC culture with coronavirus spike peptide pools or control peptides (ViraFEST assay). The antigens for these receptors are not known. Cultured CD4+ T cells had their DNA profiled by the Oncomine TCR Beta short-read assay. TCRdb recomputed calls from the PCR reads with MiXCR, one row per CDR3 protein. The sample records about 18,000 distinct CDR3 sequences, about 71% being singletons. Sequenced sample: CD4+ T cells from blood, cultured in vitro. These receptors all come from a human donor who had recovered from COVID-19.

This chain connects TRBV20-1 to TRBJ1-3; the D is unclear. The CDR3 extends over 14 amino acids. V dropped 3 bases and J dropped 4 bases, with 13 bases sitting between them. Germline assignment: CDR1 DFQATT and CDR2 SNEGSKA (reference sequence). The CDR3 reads CSARSGSRGNTIYF. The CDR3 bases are TGCAGTGCTAGGTCCGGCAGCCGGGGAAACACCATATATTTT.

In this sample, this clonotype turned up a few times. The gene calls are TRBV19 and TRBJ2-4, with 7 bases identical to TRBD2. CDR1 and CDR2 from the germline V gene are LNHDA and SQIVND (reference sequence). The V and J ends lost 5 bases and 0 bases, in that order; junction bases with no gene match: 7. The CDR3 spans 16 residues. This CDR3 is CASSRRGDLAKNIQYF. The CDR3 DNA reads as TGTGCCAGTAGTCGCCGGGGGGACCTAGCCAAAAACATTCAGTACTTC.

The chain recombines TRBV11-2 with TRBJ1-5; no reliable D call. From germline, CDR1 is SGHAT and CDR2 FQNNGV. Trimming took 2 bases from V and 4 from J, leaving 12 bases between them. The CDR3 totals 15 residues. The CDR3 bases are TGTGCCAGCAGCTTAACCCCCGGGGTGAATCAGCCCCAGCATTTT. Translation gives CASSLTPGVNQPQHF.